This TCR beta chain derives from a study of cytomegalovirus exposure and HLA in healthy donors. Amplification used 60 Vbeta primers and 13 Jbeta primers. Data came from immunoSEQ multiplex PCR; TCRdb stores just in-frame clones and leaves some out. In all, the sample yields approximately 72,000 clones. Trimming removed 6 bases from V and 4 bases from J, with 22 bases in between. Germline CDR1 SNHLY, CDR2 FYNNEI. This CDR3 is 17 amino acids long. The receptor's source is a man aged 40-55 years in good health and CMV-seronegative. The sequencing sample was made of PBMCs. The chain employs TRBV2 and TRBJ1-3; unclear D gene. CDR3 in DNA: TGTGCCAGCAGCCAAGAGGCACCCCGGAGAAGCGGAAACACCATATATTTT. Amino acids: CASSQEAPRRSGNTIYF.